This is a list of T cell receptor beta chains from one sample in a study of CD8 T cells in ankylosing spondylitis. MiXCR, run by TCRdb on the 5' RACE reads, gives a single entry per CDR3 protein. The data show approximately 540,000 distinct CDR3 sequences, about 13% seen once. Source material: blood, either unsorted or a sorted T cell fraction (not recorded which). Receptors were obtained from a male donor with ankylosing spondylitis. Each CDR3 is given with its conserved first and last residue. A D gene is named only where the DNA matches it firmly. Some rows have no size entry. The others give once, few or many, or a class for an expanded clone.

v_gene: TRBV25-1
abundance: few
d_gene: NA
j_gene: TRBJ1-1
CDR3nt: TGTGCCAGCAGTAGCGGGACTCTAAAGGGTGAAGCTTTCTTT
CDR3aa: CASSSGTLKGEAFF

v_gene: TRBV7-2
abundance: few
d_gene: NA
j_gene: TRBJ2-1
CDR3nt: TGTGCCAGCAGTCCAATGGCCGCAGGGCAGTTCTTC
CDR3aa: CASSPMAAGQFF

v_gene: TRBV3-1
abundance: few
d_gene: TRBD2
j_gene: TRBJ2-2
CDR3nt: TGTGCCAGCAAACCGGGAGGTTACACCGGGGAGCTGTTTTTT
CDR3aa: CASKPGGYTGELFF

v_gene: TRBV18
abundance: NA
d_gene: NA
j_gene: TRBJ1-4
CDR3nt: TGTGCCAGCTCACCGGGACCCAGTGGAGGTGAAAAACTGTTTTTT
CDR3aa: CASSPGPSGGEKLFF

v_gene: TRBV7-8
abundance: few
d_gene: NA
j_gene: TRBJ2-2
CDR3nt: TGTGCCAGCAACCACTGGGCAGGAGAAAACACCGGGGAGCTGTTTTTT
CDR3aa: CASNHWAGENTGELFF

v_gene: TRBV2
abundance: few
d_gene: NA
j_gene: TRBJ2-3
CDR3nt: TGTGCCAGCAGTGGACAGCTCACAGATACGCAGTATTTT
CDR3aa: CASSGQLTDTQYF

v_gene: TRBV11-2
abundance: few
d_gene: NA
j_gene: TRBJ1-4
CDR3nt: TGTGCCAGCAGCTTAGTTCCCAGGACCCAAACTACAACTAATGAAAAACTGTTTTTT
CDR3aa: CASSLVPRTQTTTNEKLFF

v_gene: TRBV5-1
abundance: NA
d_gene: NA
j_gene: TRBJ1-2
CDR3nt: TGCGCCAGCAGATTGATCCCCGACGGGAGCTATGGCTACACCTTC
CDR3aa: CASRLIPDGSYGYTF

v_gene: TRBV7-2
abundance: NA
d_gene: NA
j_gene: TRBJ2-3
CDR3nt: TGTGCCAGCAGCTTAGCGTTAAGTTGGAGGGATACGCAGTATTTT
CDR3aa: CASSLALSWRDTQYF

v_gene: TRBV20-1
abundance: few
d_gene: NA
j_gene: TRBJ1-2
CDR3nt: TGCAGTGCGTCCGGGGGGTACTATGGCTACACCTTC
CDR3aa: CSASGGYYGYTF

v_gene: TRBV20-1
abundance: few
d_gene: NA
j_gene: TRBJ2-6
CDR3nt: TGCAGTGCTAGAGGGCCAGGGGTCTCTGGGGCCAACGTCCTGACTTTC
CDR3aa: CSARGPGVSGANVLTF

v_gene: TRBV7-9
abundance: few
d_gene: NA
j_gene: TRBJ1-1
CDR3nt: TGTGCCAGCAGCCCCCTAGGCCCAGTGGGGAACACTGAAGCTTTCTTT
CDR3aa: CASSPLGPVGNTEAFF

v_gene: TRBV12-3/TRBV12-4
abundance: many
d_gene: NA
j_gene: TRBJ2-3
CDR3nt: TGTGCCAGCACCCAGGGGAGCACAGATACGCAGTATTTT
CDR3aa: CASTQGSTDTQYF

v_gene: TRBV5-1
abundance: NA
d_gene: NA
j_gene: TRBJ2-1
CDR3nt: TGCGCCAGCAGCTTGGAAGTAGGGAGTGATGAGCAGTTCTTC
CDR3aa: CASSLEVGSDEQFF

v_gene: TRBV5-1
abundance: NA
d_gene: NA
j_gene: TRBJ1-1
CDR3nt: TGCGCCAGCAGCCTGGACAGTCGGCATTTGGACACTGAAGCTTTCTTT
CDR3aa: CASSLDSRHLDTEAFF

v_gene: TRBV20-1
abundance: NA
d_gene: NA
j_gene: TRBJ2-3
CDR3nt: TGCAGTGCTAGCCCTGGCGCCACAGATACGCAGTATTTT
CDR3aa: CSASPGATDTQYF

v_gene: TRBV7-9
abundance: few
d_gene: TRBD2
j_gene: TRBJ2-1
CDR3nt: TGTGCCAGCAGCAATGTAGCGGGAGTAGGTTACAATGAGCAGTTCTTC
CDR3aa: CASSNVAGVGYNEQFF

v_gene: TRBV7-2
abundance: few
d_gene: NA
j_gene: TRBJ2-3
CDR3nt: TGTGCCAGCAGCCCGAGGACTTCCTACTCCCGCACAGATACGCAGTATTTT
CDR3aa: CASSPRTSYSRTDTQYF

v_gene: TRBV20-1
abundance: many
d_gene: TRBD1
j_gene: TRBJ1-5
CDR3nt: TGCAGTGCTAGAGATGATGGACAGGGGAATCAGCCCCAGCATTTT
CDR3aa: CSARDDGQGNQPQHF

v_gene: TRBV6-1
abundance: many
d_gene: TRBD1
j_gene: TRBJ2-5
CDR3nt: TGTGCCAGCACCTACCGGGACAGGGGGTCGGAGACCCAGTACTTC
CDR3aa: CASTYRDRGSETQYF

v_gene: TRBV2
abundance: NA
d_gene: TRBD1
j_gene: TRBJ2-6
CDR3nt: TGTGCCACCACGGACAGGGGGGGCTACTCTGGGGCCAACGTCCTGACTTTC
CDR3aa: CATTDRGGYSGANVLTF

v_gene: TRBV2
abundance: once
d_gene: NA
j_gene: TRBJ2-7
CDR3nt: TGTGCCAGCCTTTCCCACCTAGCGAGCGCCTACGAGCAGTACTTC
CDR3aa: CASLSHLASAYEQYF

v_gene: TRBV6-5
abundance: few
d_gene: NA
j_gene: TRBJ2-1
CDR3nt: TGTGCCAGCAGTTACGGGGAAGCCTACAATGAGCAGTTCTTC
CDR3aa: CASSYGEAYNEQFF

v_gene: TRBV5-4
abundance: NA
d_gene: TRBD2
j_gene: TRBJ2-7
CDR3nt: TGTGCCAGCAGCTCGAGACTAGCCTCTCCAAAGCAGTACTTC
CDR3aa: CASSSRLASPKQYF

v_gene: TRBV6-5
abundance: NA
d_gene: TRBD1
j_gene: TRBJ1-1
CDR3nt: TGTGCCAGCAGTTACACGGACCGGGACAGGGAAGCTTTCTTT
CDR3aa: CASSYTDRDREAFF

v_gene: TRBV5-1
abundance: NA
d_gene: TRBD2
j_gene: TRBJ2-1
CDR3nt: TGCGCCAGCAGCTCGCAAGCGGGAGAAGGTGAGCAGTTCTTC
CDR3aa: CASSSQAGEGEQFF

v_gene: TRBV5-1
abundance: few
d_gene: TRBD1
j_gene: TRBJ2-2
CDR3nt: TGCGCCAGCAGCCTGGACAGGGGCATCTCGAACACCGGGGAGCTGTTTTTT
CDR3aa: CASSLDRGISNTGELFF

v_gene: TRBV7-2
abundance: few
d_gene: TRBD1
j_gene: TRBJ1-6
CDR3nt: TGTGCCAGCAGCACTCGACAGGGTTATAATTCACCCCTCCACTTT
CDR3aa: CASSTRQGYNSPLHF

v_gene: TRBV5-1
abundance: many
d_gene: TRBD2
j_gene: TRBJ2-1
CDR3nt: TGTGCCAGCAGTTATAGCGGGACTGAGCAGTTCTTC
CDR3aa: CASSYSGTEQFF

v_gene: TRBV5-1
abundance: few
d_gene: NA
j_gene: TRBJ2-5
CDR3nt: TGCGCCAGCAGCTTGGAAGGCAGTAGGGAGACCCAGTACTTC
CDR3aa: CASSLEGSRETQYF

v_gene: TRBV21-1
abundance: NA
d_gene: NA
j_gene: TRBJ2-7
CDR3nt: TGTGCCAGCAGCAAAGGGGGACTAGCGGGAGTGGGGCTCTACGAGCAGTACTTC
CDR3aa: CASSKGGLAGVGLYEQYF

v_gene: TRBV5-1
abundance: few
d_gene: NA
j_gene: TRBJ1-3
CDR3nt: TGCGCCAGCAGCTTGACAGACTCTGGAAACACCATATATTTT
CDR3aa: CASSLTDSGNTIYF

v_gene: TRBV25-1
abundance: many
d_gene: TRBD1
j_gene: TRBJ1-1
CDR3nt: TGTGCCAGCAGTGAATATCGTAAGGGACAGAGGAACACTGAAGCTTTCTTT
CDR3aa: CASSEYRKGQRNTEAFF

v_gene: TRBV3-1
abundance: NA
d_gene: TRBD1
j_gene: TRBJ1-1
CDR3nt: TGTGCCAGCAGCCAAGATTTCGGCAGGGGGCCTACTGAAGCTTTCTTT
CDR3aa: CASSQDFGRGPTEAFF

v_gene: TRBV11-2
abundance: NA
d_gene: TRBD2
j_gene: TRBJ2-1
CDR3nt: TGTGCCAGCAGCCTGGCCCCCCGGGCGGGGGATAATAATGAGCAGTTCTTC
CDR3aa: CASSLAPRAGDNNEQFF

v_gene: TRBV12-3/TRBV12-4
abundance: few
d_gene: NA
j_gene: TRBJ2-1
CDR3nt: TGTGCCAGCAGTTCAGGTGTCGGCTCCTACAATGAGCAGTTCTTC
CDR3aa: CASSSGVGSYNEQFF

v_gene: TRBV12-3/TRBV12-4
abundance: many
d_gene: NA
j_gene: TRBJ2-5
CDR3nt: TGTGCCAGCAGCCCAGGGGTTGCAGAGGAGACCCAGTACTTC
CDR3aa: CASSPGVAEETQYF

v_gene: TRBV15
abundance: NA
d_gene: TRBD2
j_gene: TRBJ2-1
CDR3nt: TGTGCCACCAGCAGAGGTAGCGGGATACGGTCCTACAATGAGCAGTTCTTC
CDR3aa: CATSRGSGIRSYNEQFF

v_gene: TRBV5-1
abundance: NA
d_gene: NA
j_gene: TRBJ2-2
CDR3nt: TGCGCCAGCAGCTTGGGACCGGACCCGAACACCGGGGAGCTGTTTTTT
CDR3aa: CASSLGPDPNTGELFF

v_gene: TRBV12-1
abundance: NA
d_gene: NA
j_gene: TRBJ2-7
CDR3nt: TGTGCCAGGACTTGGAGCTCCTACGAGCAGTACTTC
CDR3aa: CARTWSSYEQYF

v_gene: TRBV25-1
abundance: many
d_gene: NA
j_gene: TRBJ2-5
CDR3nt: TGTGCCAGCAGTCAGACTCGAGTGCAGGAGACCCAGTACTTC
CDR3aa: CASSQTRVQETQYF

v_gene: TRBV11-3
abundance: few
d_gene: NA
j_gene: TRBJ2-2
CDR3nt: TGTGCCAGCAGCCTCTCTCACGGAACCGGGGAGCTGTTTTTT
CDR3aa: CASSLSHGTGELFF

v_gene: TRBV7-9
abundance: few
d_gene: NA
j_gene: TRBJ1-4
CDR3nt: TGTGCCAGCAGCTCCAGTCCTGGGACCGCTCGATCAGAAAAACTGTTTTTT
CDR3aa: CASSSSPGTARSEKLFF

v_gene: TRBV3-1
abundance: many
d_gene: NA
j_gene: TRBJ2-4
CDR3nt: TGTGCCAGCAGCCGCGGACTTTTATTAGCCAAAAACATTCAGTACTTC
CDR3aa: CASSRGLLLAKNIQYF

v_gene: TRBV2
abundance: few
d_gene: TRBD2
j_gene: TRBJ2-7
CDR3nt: TGTGCCAGCACCTATAGCGGGAGGGCCTCTTACGAGCAGTACTTC
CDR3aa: CASTYSGRASYEQYF

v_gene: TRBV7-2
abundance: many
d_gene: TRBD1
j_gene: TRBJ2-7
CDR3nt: TGTGCCAGCAGCCCGACAGGGGATCCCTACGAGCAGTACTTC
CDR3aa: CASSPTGDPYEQYF

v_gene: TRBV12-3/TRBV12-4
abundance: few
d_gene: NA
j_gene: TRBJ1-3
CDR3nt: TGTGCCAGCAGTGGAATGGGGGGTCCTGGAAACACCATATATTTT
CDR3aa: CASSGMGGPGNTIYF

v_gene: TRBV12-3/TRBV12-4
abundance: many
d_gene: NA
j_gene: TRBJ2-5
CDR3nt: TGTGCCAGCAGTTTCCAAAGTCCGGGAGCGGAGACCCAGTACTTC
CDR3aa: CASSFQSPGAETQYF

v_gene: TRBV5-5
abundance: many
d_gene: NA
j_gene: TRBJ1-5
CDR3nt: TGTGCCAGCAGCTTGGAGGGGGACTCTAGCAATCAGCCCCAGCATTTT
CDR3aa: CASSLEGDSSNQPQHF

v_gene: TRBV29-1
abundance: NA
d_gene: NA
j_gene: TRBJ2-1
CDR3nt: TGCAGCGTCAGGCCCAGACACTACAATGAGCAGTTCTTC
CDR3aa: CSVRPRHYNEQFF